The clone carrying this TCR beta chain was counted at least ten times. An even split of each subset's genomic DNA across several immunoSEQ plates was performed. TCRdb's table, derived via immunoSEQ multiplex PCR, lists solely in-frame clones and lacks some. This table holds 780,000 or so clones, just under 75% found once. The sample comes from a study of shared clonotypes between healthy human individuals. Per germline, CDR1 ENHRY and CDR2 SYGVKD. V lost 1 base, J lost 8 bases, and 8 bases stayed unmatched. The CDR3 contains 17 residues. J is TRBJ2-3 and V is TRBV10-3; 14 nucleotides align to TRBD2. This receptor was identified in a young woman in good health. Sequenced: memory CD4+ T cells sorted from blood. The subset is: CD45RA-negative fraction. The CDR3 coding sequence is TGTGCCATCAGTGAGTTAGGGGGACTAGCGGGAGTAGGTACGCAGTATTTT. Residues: CAISELGGLAGVGTQYF.